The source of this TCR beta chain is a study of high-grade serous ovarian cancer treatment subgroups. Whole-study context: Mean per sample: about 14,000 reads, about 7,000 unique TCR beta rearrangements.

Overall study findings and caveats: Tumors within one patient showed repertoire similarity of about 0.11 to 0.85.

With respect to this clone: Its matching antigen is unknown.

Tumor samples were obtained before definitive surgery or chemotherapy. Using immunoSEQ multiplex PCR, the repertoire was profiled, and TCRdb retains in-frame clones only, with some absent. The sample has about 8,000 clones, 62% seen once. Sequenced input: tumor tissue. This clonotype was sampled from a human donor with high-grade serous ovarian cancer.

CDR3 DNA: TGTGCCAGCAGCTCGCGATTGGCCACCTACAATGAGCAGTTCTTC. Encoded protein: CASSSRLATYNEQFF. The V call is TRBV7-9, the J call TRBJ2-1; D not certain. Trimming cost V 4 bases and J 2 bases, with 12 bases left between them. The germline gives CDR1 SEHNR, CDR2 FQNEAQ (reference sequence). This CDR3 has 15 residues.